This T cell receptor beta chain was profiled in a study of shared clonotypes between healthy human individuals (dated by TCRdb to 2018 to 2021). Regarding the complete study: A couple of women and a few men aged 18 to 49 years were included in the cohort. To estimate repertoire size and how much clonotype sharing occurs between individuals, the study deeply sequenced the blood TCR repertoires of roughly 5 healthy adults. For each donor, three plates each were used for CD4 naive and CD4 memory, two plates were used for CD8 naive, and one plate was used for CD8 memory. Different laboratories and diverse techniques were used to prepare libraries and sequence TCR repertoires, to increase sequencing depth and limit assay-specific biases. Between about 0.85 and 10 billion PBMCs per donor were obtained by leukapheresis.

The donors were healthy, HIV-negative adults with no recently reported acute infections or vaccinations. Every donor was a Caucasian adult living in Nashville, Tennessee, USA. CD4+ T cells were enriched by magnetic negative selection; naive cells were then positively selected on CD45RA, and the negative fraction formed the memory subset. Blood was collected by leukapheresis, and PBMCs were isolated by Ficoll-Histopaque density gradient centrifugation and then cryopreserved in liquid nitrogen vapor phase. Analytical flow cytometry was used to check the purity and quantity of each magnetically sorted T cell population. Genomic DNA was isolated from each sorted fraction and quantified by UV absorbance on a Nanodrop 2000c. The full study reports these points: Higher generation probabilities were observed for clonotypes shared by all four sorted-subset donors than for non-shared clonotypes. Pairwise subsampling indicated that sequencing depth was expected to affect the degree of clonotype sharing among donors. Rarefaction of sorted-subset datasets indicated incomplete sequencing despite the large sequencing depth. Estimated clonotype richness was generally larger for naive than for memory subsets. Because the study included only a small number of donors, the genetic and exposure-history diversity represented was limited. Across a handful of donors, approximately 4.9% of naive CD4, 3% to 3.5% of naive CD8, about 2.3% of memory CD4, and about 0.4% of memory CD8 clonotypes were shared. Sampling was limited to blood, and TCR repertoires in tissue likely differ from TCR repertoires in blood.

Using the deep immunoSEQ assay, multiplex PCR amplified TCR CDR3 regions from genomic DNA. Genomic DNA extracted from each cell subset was distributed evenly over all wells of several immunoSEQ 96-well plates, and each plate served as one replicate. Each replicate PCR for sorted subsets received roughly 200 ng genomic DNA, equal to roughly 30,000 T cell genomes. The purified libraries were quantified using a Qubit 3.0 fluorometer, sized with a Bioanalyzer 2100, and then quantified again using the KAPA Library Quantification kit. Every immunoSEQ 96-well plate was sequenced on a dedicated single-read 150-cycle Illumina NextSeq 550 flow cell. The original pipeline was this. Because only junctional sequences without quality scores were contained in the immunoSEQ output, filtering matching that applied to full-length reads could not be performed. Sequences were annotated with PyIR, a Python wrapper for IgBLAST v1.9, using IMGT germline references to assign V/J genes and CDR3. Reads were filtered out if the reads had weak V/J assignments (E-value above 1e-6), no CDR3, stop codons, out-of-frame junctions, or ambiguous translated residues. V3J clonotypes were defined as sequences sharing the same inferred V gene, J gene, and CDR3 amino acid sequence. Percentage overlap between repertoires was computed as shared unique clonotypes divided by the size of the smaller repertoire. Three approaches were used to assess repertoire richness: RTK rarefaction, the Chao1 estimator, and Recon v2.1 estimates of unobserved clonotypes. For all TCRbeta clonotypes obtained by the gDNA method from several donors, generation probabilities were computed with OLGA. Imported from immuneACCESS, the table was reduced by TCRdb to in-frame sequences with V and J called. These copies leave out some clones; in studies compared against another copy, an unresolved V gene accounts for under half, and the cause of the remainder is not known. D and trimming come from the DNA, and the V and J calls and clone size come from that table. This sample is represented by millions of clones; 80% to 95% of them were singletons. The top ten clonotypes cover around 0.4% of the sample.

Its CDR3 holds 13 amino acids, cysteine through phenylalanine. Of all the DNA, just the CDR3 is kept, 39 bases in frame from base 1. V lost 5 bases and J lost 4 bases; the stretch between them is 11 bases long. CDR1 and CDR2, per the germline V gene (reference sequence), are MNHNY and SVGAGI. On this clone itself: The antigen it binds to is not known. No base quality values were provided; no much bigger clone lies one nucleotide off.

The chain uses TRBV6-6 and TRBJ1-2; confidence is insufficient to name the D gene. Specimen: naive CD4+ T cells from PBMCs. The sample's cell subset or site label, in plain terms: CD45RA+ positively selected. The clonotype was recovered from a man in his late teens or twenties in good health. Some clones in this sample may be carry-over from other donors' samples. The CDR3 loop reads CASSQFVRYGYTF. Read as DNA, the sequence is TGTGCCAGCAGTCAATTCGTTCGCTATGGCTACACCTTC.